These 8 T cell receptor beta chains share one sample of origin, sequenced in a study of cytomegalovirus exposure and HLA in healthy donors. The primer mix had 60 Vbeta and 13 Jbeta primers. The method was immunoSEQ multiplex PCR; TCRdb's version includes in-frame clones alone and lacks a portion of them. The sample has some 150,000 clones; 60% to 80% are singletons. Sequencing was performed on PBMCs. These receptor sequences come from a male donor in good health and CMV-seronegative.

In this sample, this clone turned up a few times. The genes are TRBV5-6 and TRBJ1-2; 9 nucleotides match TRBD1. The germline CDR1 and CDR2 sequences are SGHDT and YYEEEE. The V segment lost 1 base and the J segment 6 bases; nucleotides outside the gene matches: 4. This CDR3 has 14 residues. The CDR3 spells CASSLLRQGDGYTF. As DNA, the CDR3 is TGTGCCAGCAGCTTGTTACGACAGGGGGATGGCTACACCTTC.

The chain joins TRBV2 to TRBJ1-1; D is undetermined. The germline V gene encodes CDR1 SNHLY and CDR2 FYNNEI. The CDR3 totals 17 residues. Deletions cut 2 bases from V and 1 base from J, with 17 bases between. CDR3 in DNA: TGTGCCAGCAGTGAACCCGAACGGCAGCGACGGAACACTGAAGCTTTCTTT. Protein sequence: CASSEPERQRRNTEAFF.

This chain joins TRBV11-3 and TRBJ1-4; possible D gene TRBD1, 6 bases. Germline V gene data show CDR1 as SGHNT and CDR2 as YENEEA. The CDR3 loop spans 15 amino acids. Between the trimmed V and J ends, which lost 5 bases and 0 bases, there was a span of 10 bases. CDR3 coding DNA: TGTGCCAGCAGCATGGACAGTGCAACTAATGAAAAACTGTTTTTT. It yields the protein CASSMDSATNEKLFF.

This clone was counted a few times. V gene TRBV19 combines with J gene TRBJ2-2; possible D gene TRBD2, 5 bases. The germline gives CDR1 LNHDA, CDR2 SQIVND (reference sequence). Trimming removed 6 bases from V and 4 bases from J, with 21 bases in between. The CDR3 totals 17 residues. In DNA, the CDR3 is TGTGCCAGTAGCCCTTTGACATTCCCCCGGGGCACCGGGGAGCTGTTTTTT. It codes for CASSPLTFPRGTGELFF. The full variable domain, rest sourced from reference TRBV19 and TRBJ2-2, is DGGITQSPKYLFRKEGQNVTLSCEQNLNHDAMYWYRQDPGQGLRLIYYSQIVNDFQKGDIAEGYSVSREKKESFPLTVTSAQKNPTAFYLCASSPLTFPRGTGELFFGEGSRLTVL.

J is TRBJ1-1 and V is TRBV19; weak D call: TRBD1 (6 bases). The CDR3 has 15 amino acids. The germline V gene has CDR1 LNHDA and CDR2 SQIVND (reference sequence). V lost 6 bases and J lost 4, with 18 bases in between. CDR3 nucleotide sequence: TGTGCCAGTAGCCCCTTGGACAGTATGGGCACTGAAGCTTTCTTT. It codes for CASSPLDSMGTEAFF.

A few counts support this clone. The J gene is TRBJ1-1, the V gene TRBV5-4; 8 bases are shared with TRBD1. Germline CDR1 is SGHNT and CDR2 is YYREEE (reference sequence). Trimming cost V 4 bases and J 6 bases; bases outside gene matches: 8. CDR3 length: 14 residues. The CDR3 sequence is CASSGGQVDAEAFF. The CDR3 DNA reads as TGTGCCAGCAGCGGGGGACAGGTTGACGCTGAAGCTTTCTTT.

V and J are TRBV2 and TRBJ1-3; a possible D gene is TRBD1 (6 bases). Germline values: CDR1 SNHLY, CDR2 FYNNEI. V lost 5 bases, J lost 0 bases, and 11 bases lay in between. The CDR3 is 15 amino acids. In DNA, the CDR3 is TGTGCCAGCAGTCCTCAGGGGACCTCTGGAAACACCATATATTTT. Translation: CASSPQGTSGNTIYF.

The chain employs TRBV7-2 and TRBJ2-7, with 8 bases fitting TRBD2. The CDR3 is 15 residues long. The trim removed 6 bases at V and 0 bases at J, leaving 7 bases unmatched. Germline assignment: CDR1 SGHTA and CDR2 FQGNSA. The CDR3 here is CASSRTGGASYEQYF. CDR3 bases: TGTGCCAGCAGTCGCACCGGGGGGGCCTCCTACGAGCAGTACTTC.